This TCR beta chain stems from a study of T cell responses to AZD1222 COVID-19 vaccine. V lost 5 bases and J lost 5; bases outside the gene matches: 4. This CDR3 has 12 amino acids. Germline V gene lookup returns CDR1 GTSNPN and CDR2 SVGIG (reference sequence). Some clones are missing from TCRdb's copy, which holds only in-frame ones; the method was immunoSEQ multiplex PCR. Altogether some 100,000 clones are present, roughly 90% being singletons, with the ten largest covering about a sixth. The source is an adult in good health. This rearrangement joins TRBV30 to TRBJ2-7; 9 nucleotides align to TRBD1. This material consisted of peripheral blood, taken on day 0 of AZD1222 vaccination. The CDR3 here is CAWGTGHHEQYF. CDR3 in DNA: TGTGCCTGGGGGACAGGGCACCACGAGCAGTACTTC.